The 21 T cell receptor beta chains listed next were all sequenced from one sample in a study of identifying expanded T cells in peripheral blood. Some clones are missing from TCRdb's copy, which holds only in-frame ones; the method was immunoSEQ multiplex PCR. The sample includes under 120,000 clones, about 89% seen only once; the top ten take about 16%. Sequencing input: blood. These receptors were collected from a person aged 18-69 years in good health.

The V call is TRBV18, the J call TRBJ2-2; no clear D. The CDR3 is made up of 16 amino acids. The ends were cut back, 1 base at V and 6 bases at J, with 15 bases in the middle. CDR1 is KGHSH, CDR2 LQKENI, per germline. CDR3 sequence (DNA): TGTGCCAGCTCACCACAAAGGGTTTTTCTCGCCGGGGAGCTGTTTTTT. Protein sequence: CASSPQRVFLAGELFF. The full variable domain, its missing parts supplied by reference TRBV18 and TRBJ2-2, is NAGVMQNPRHLVRRRGQEARLRCSPMKGHSHVYWYRQLPEEGLKFMVYLQKENIIDESGMPKERFSAEFPKEGPSILRIQQVVRGDSAAYFCASSPQRVFLAGELFFGEGSRLTVL.

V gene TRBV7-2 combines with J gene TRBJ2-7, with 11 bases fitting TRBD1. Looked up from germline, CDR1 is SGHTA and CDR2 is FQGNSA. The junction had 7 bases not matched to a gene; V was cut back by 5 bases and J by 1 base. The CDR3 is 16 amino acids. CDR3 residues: CASSLPDRGHSYEQYF. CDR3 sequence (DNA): TGTGCCAGCAGCCTGCCGGACAGGGGGCATTCCTACGAGCAGTACTTC.

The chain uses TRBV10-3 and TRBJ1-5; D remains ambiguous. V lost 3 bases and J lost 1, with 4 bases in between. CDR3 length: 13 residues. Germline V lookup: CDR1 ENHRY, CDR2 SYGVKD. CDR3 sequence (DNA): TGTGCCATCAGTGACTTGAGCAATCAGCCCCAGCATTTT. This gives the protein CAISDLSNQPQHF.

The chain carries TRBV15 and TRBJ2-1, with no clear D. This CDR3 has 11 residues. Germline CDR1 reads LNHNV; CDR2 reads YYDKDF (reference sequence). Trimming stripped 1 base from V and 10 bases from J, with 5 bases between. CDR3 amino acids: CATSRGSEQFF. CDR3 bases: TGTGCCACCAGCAGAGGATCCGAGCAGTTCTTC.

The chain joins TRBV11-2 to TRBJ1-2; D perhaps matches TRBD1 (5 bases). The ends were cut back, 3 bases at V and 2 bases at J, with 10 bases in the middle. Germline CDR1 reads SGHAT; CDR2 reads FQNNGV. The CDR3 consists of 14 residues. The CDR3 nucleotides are TGTGCCAGCAGCTTCAGCAGGGCCAACTATGGCTACACCTTC. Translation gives CASSFSRANYGYTF.

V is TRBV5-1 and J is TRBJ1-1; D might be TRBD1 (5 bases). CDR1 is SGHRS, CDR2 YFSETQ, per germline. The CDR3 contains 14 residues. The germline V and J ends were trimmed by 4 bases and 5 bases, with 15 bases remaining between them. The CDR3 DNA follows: TGCGCCAGCAGCCTGGACCCGGGGGGGACTGAAGCTTTCTTT. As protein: CASSLDPGGTEAFF.

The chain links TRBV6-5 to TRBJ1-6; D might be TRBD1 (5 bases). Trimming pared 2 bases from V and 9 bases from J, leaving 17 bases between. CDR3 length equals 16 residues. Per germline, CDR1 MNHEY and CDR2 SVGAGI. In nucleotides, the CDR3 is TGTGCCAGCAGTTACGACCGGGACGGCAGGGTTTCACCCCTCCACTTT. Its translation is CASSYDRDGRVSPLHF.

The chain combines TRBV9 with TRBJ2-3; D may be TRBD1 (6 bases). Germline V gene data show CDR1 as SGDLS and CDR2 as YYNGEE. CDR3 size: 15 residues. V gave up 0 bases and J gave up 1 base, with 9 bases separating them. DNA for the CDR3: TGTGCCAGCAGCGTAGCAGGGGTAGGCACAGATACGCAGTATTTT. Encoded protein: CASSVAGVGTDTQYF.

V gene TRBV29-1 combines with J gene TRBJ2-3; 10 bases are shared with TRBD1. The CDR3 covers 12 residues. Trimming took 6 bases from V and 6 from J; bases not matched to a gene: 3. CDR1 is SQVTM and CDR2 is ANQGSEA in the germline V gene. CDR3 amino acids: CSVGQGGDTQYF. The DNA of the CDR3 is TGCAGCGTCGGACAGGGGGGGGATACGCAGTATTTT.

The CDR3 DNA is TGCGCCAGCAGTCAGCGAAGGGGGAACACCGGGGAGCTGTTTTTT. Its protein is CASSQRRGNTGELFF. This chain uses TRBV23-1 with TRBJ2-2; TRBD1 is a possible D gene (5 bases). TRBV23-1 is placed among ORFs of uncertain function. The CDR3 runs 15 residues. The V and J ends lost 3 bases and 1 base respectively, with 9 bases between them.

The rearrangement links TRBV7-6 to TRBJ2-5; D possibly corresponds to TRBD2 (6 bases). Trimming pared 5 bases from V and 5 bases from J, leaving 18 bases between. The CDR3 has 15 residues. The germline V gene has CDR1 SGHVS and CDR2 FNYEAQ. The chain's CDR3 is CASSAWVGGLETQYF. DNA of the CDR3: TGTGCCAGCAGCGCCTGGGTTGGGGGGTTGGAGACCCAGTACTTC. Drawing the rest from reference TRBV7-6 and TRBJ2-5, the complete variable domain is GAGVSQSPRYKVTKRGQDVALRCDPISGHVSLYWYRQALGQGPEFLTYFNYEAQQDKSGLPNDRFSAERPEGSISTLTIQRTEQRDSAMYRCASSAWVGGLETQYFGPGTRLLVL.

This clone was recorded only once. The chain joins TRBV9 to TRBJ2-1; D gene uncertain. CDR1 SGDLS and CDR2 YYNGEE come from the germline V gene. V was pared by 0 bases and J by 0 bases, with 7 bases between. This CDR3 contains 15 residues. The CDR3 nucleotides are TGTGCCAGCAGCGTAGAATATAGCTCCTACAATGAGCAGTTCTTC. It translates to CASSVEYSSYNEQFF.

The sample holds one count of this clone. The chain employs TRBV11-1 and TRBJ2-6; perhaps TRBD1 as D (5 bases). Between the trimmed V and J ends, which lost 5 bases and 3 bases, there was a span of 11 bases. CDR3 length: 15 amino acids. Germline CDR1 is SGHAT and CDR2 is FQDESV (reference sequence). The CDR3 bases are TGTGCCAGCAGCACGCAGGGCAGTGGGGCCAACGTCCTGACTTTC. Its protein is CASSTQGSGANVLTF.

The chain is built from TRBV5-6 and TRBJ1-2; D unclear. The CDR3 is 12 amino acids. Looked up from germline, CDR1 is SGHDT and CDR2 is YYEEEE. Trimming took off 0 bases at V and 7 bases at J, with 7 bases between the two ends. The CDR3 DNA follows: TGTGCCAGCAGCTTGGCCATGGGTGGCTACACCTTC. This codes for CASSLAMGGYTF.

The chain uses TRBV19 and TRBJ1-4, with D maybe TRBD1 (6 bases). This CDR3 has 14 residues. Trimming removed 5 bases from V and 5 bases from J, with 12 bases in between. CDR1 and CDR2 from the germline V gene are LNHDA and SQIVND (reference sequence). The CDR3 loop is CASSPWGTNEKLFF. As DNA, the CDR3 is TGTGCCAGTAGTCCGTGGGGGACAAATGAAAAACTGTTTTTT. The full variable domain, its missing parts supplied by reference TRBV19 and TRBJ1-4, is DGGITQSPKYLFRKEGQNVTLSCEQNLNHDAMYWYRQDPGQGLRLIYYSQIVNDFQKGDIAEGYSVSREKKESFPLTVTSAQKNPTAFYLCASSPWGTNEKLFFGSGTQLSVL.

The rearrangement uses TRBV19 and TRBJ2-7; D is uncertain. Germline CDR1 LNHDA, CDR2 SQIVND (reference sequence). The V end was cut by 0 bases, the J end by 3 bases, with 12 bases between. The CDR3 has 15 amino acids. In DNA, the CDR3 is TGTGCCAGTAGTATAGATCAAATTTCGAACTACGAGCAGTACTTC. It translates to CASSIDQISNYEQYF.

CDR3 in DNA: TGTGCCAGCAGTTCGGTTTTTACAGGGTTTTACACCGGGGAGCTGTTTTTT. Residues: CASSSVFTGFYTGELFF. J is TRBJ2-2 and V is TRBV27; weak D call: TRBD1 (6 bases). Trimming shortened V by 4 bases and J by 3 bases, and 18 bases separated the two germline ends. The CDR3 has 17 residues. CDR1 is MNHEY and CDR2 is SMNVEV in the germline V gene (reference sequence).

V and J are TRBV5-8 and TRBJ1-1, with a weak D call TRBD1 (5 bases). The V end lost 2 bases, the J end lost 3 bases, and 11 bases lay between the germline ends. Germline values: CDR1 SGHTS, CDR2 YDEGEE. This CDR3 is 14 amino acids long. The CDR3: CASSFGGGDTEAFF. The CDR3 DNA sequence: TGTGCCAGCAGCTTTGGGGGGGGAGACACTGAAGCTTTCTTT.

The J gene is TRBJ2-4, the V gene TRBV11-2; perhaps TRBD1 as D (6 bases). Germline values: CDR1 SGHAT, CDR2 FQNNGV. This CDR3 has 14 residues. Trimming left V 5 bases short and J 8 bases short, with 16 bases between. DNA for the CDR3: TGTGCCAGCAGCGTCGGGACACCTAGGGACATTCAGTACTTC. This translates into CASSVGTPRDIQYF.

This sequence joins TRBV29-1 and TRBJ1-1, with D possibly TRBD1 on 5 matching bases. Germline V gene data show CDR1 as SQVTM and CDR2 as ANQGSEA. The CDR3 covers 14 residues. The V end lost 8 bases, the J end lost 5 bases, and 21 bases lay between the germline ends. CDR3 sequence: CSPLRGGATTEAFF. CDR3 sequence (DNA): TGCAGCCCTCTGCGGGGAGGGGCGACGACTGAAGCTTTCTTT.

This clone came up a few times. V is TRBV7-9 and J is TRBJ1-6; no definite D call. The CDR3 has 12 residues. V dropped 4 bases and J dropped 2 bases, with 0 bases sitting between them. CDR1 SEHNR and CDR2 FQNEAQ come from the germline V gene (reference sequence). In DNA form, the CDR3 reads TGTGCCAGCAGCTCCTATAATTCACCCCTCCACTTT. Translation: CASSSYNSPLHF.